Presented here are 27 T cell receptor beta chains from one specimen sequenced in a study of cytomegalovirus exposure and HLA in healthy donors. In the PCR, 60 Vbeta and 13 Jbeta primers were used. Profiled with immunoSEQ multiplex PCR; TCRdb holds only in-frame clones, not every one. The repertoire holds under 200,000 clones, with 70% to 90% as singletons. The sequencing input was PBMCs. Receptors were obtained from a man aged 25 to 40 in good health and CMV-seropositive.

This chain uses TRBV11-2 with TRBJ2-1, with 12 nucleotides matching TRBD2. The CDR3 contains 16 residues. Trimming removed 6 bases from V and 7 bases from J; junction bases left unmatched: 10. Germline V gene sequence: CDR1 SGHAT, CDR2 FQNNGV. Written as DNA, the CDR3 is TGTGCCAGCAGACCTCGACTAGCGGGAGAGGGGAATGAGCAGTTCTTC. Translating it yields CASRPRLAGEGNEQFF.

This rearrangement joins TRBV12-5 to TRBJ2-7; TRBD1 might be the D (5 bases). The germline V gene has CDR1 LGHNT and CDR2 FRNRAP. This CDR3 has 16 amino acids. V was pared by 0 bases and J by 1 base, with 13 bases between. The CDR3: CASGLVLRGWSYEQYF. Here the CDR3 DNA reads TGTGCTAGTGGTTTGGTACTAAGGGGCTGGTCCTACGAGCAGTACTTC.

The gene calls are TRBV5-4 and TRBJ2-2; the D gene is possibly TRBD2 (5 bases). With 1 base removed from V and 7 bases from J, the gap between germline ends came to 8 bases. In germline, CDR1 is SGHNT, CDR2 YYREEE (reference sequence). The CDR3 consists of 13 residues. The CDR3 region has the DNA TGTGCCAGCAGCTTGACTAGGAACGGGGAGCTGTTTTTT. It codes for CASSLTRNGELFF.

The count of this clone is one. The gene calls are TRBV2 and TRBJ1-3, with D tentatively TRBD1 (5 bases). The CDR3 is made up of 16 amino acids. The V end was cut by 4 bases, the J end by 0 bases, with 13 bases between. Per germline, CDR1 SNHLY and CDR2 FYNNEI. Here the CDR3 DNA reads TGTGCCAGCAGTGTAACTGGGGCCAACTCTGGAAACACCATATATTTT. Its translation is CASSVTGANSGNTIYF.

DNA of the CDR3: TGTGCCAGTAAGGGGTCGTCCAGGGGGCTCGGGGAGCTGTTTTTT. Residues: CASKGSSRGLGELFF. V is TRBV19 and J is TRBJ2-2; the match to TRBD1 covers 8 bases. Germline lookup yields CDR1 LNHDA and CDR2 SQIVND (reference sequence). The CDR3 extends over 15 amino acids. Losses at the gene ends were 7 bases for V and 7 bases for J; bases not matched to a gene: 11. Looking up the rest from reference TRBV19 and TRBJ2-2 gives the full variable domain: DGGITQSPKYLFRKEGQNVTLSCEQNLNHDAMYWYRQDPGQGLRLIYYSQIVNDFQKGDIAEGYSVSREKKESFPLTVTSAQKNPTAFYLCASKGSSRGLGELFFGEGSRLTVL.

This clone was picked up one time. V gene TRBV19 combines with J gene TRBJ1-4, with D possibly TRBD1 on 6 matching bases. CDR1 is LNHDA and CDR2 is SQIVND in the germline V gene (reference sequence). This CDR3 region has 15 residues. The V gene lost 6 bases and the J gene lost 8 bases, with 19 bases spanning the gap. The DNA for the CDR3 is TGTGCCAGTAGCCTGGGGGCACAGCCGAAAGAAAAACTGTTTTTT. Protein: CASSLGAQPKEKLFF.

The CDR3 DNA reads TGTGCCAGCCGCCCCAACAGTGAGTACGAGCAGTACGTC. This sequence encodes CASRPNSEYEQYV. The chain has TRBV6-1 and TRBJ2-7; the D is unclear. The germline V gene has CDR1 MNHNS and CDR2 SASEGT. V was cut by 8 bases and J by 4 bases, with 15 bases left in between. The CDR3 has 13 residues.

The rearrangement joins TRBV4-3 to TRBJ2-2; maybe TRBD1 (5 bases). Trimming took off 5 bases at V and 8 bases at J, with 18 bases between the two ends. Per germline, CDR1 LGHNA and CDR2 YSLEER. The CDR3 consists of 15 residues. CDR3 in amino acids: CASSFIKRGPGELFF. CDR3 nucleotide sequence: TGCGCCAGCAGCTTCATAAAAAGGGGCCCAGGGGAGCTGTTTTTT.

The V call is TRBV19, the J call TRBJ1-1; tentative D call: TRBD1 (5 bases). V was pared by 10 bases and J by 7 bases, with 19 bases between. Germline CDR1 reads LNHDA; CDR2 reads SQIVND (reference sequence). CDR3 length: 13 amino acids. The CDR3 protein is CATSPRQTYEAFF. DNA of the CDR3: TGTGCCACCTCCCCCCGACAGACTTATGAAGCTTTCTTT.

This chain joins TRBV11-3 and TRBJ2-1, with D possibly TRBD2 on 5 matching bases. Germline assignment: CDR1 SGHNT and CDR2 YENEEA. The CDR3 has 13 amino acids. Trimming took off 3 bases at V and 2 bases at J, with 5 bases between the two ends. The CDR3 coding sequence is TGTGCCAGCAGCTTGAGGGCCTACAATGAGCAGTTCTTC. Protein sequence: CASSLRAYNEQFF.

The count of this clone is one. This chain links TRBV11-1 with TRBJ2-7, with D possibly being TRBD1 (6 bases). Trimming stripped 5 bases from V and 1 base from J, with 9 bases between. Looked up from germline, CDR1 is SGHAT and CDR2 is FQDESV (reference sequence). This CDR3 contains 13 residues. CDR3 bases: TGTGCCAGCAGCGCTGACAGGTCCTACGAGCAGTACGTC. Amino acid sequence: CASSADRSYEQYV.

The gene calls are TRBV5-4 and TRBJ2-7, with TRBD2 identical over 11 bases. The V gene end was trimmed by 4 bases and the J gene end by 3 bases; junction bases not matched to a gene: 6. CDR1 is SGHNT and CDR2 is YYREEE in the germline V gene (reference sequence). The CDR3 loop spans 15 amino acids. The CDR3 region is CASSQGLAGYYEQYF. The CDR3 region has the DNA TGTGCCAGCAGCCAAGGACTAGCGGGCTACTACGAGCAGTACTTC.

This rearrangement joins TRBV6-5 to TRBJ2-1, with 7 bases lining up with TRBD1. Germline values: CDR1 MNHEY, CDR2 SVGAGI. Trimming at V came to 4 bases and at J to 3 bases, leaving 3 bases not matched to a gene. The CDR3 totals 14 residues. The CDR3 coding sequence is TGTGCCAGCAGTTCCGGGACAGTCTACAATGAGCAGTTCTTC. Its translation: CASSSGTVYNEQFF.

This chain connects TRBV20-1 to TRBJ1-1; perhaps TRBD1 as D (5 bases). Deletions cut 6 bases from V and 5 bases from J, with 10 bases between. The germline V gene encodes CDR1 DFQATT and CDR2 SNEGSKA (reference sequence). The CDR3 is 11 amino acids. CDR3: CSAGGVTEAFF. CDR3 nucleotides: TGCAGTGCCGGGGGGGTGACTGAAGCTTTCTTT.

V is TRBV5-1 and J is TRBJ1-1; no firm D call. The CDR3 loop spans 21 amino acids. CDR1 SGHRS and CDR2 YFSETQ come from the germline V gene. V lost 0 bases to trimming and J lost 0 bases, with 27 bases between them. The CDR3 loop is CASSLDNFREFPNVVNTEAFF. The CDR3 DNA reads TGCGCCAGCAGCTTGGACAATTTCCGTGAATTCCCAAACGTGGTGAACACTGAAGCTTTCTTT.

V is TRBV7-9 and J is TRBJ2-5, with D possibly being TRBD1 (6 bases). The CDR3 is 15 residues long. Trimming took 5 bases from V and 2 from J, leaving 15 bases between them. The germline V gene encodes CDR1 SEHNR and CDR2 FQNEAQ (reference sequence). The DNA for the CDR3 is TGTGCCAGCAGCCCAAAGGAAGGGACACAAGAGACCCAGTACTTC. Protein: CASSPKEGTQETQYF.

The V gene is TRBV12-5, the J gene TRBJ1-2; possibly TRBD1 for D (5 bases). The CDR3 is 16 residues long. Germline loops: CDR1 LGHNT, CDR2 FRNRAP. V lost 5 bases, J lost 3 bases, and 19 bases lay in between. Here the CDR3 reads CASGPARGTDHYGYTF. CDR3 coding DNA: TGTGCTAGTGGTCCTGCACGCGGGACGGACCACTATGGCTACACCTTC.

V usage is TRBV15 and J usage is TRBJ1-2, with a possible D match to TRBD1 (6 bases). CDR1 and CDR2 (germline): LNHNV, YYDKDF (reference sequence). This CDR3 contains 13 residues. The ends were cut back, 5 bases at V and 5 bases at J, with 12 bases in the middle. DNA for the CDR3: TGTGCCACCAGCCCGGACAGTAGATATGGCTACACCTTC. It is translated as CATSPDSRYGYTF. The variable domain in full, completed from reference TRBV15 and TRBJ1-2, reads DAMVIQNPRYQVTQFGKPVTLSCSQTLNHNVMYWYQQKSSQAPKLLFHYYDKDFNNEADTPDNFQSRRPNTSFCFLDIRSPGLGDTAMYLCATSPDSRYGYTFGSGTRLTVV.

The genes are TRBV4-1 and TRBJ2-2; 10 nucleotides line up with TRBD2. The CDR3 extends over 17 amino acids. Unmatched junction bases numbered 7, after V lost 2 bases and J lost 4 bases. CDR1 and CDR2 from the germline V gene are MGHRA and YSYEKL. The DNA of the CDR3 is TGCGCCAGCAGCCAATTTCTTAGCGGGAGGTCCACCGGGGAGCTGTTTTTT. Residues: CASSQFLSGRSTGELFF.

This chain links TRBV27 with TRBJ1-5; 9 positions agree with TRBD1. With 2 bases clipped from V and 0 bases from J, the junction kept 8 bases outside the gene matches. Germline V gene lookup returns CDR1 MNHEY and CDR2 SMNVEV (reference sequence). The CDR3 is 18 residues long. Written as DNA, the CDR3 is TGTGCCAGCAGTTTACTCGTAGGGACAGGGAATAGCAATCAGCCCCAGCATTTT. It is translated as CASSLLVGTGNSNQPQHF.

CDR3 nucleotide sequence: TGTGCCAGCAGCTTAAGGGGGGAGACCCAGTACTTC. Protein product: CASSLRGETQYF. V and J are TRBV11-2 and TRBJ2-5, with D possibly being TRBD1 (6 bases). Trimming removed 2 bases at V and 5 bases at J, with 6 bases between. The CDR3 contains 12 residues. From germline, CDR1 is SGHAT and CDR2 FQNNGV.

A few counts support this clone. The rearrangement links TRBV7-9 to TRBJ1-6; 8 positions agree with TRBD1. The CDR3 consists of 14 residues. In germline, CDR1 is SEHNR, CDR2 FQNEAQ (reference sequence). Trimming removed 4 bases from V and 8 bases from J; junction bases left unmatched: 4. CDR3 amino acids: CASSSLTGDSPLHF. The CDR3, as DNA: TGTGCCAGCAGCTCCCTGACAGGGGATTCACCCCTCCACTTT.

The chain has TRBV7-9 and TRBJ2-1; D not resolved. The V and J ends lost 5 bases and 7 bases respectively, with 27 bases between them. From germline, CDR1 is SEHNR and CDR2 FQNEAQ (reference sequence). The CDR3 extends over 18 amino acids. The CDR3 nucleotides read TGTGCCAGCAGCCCTCGACTGAATACCTTCCAAATGGTGAATGAGCAGTTCTTC. It encodes CASSPRLNTFQMVNEQFF. Based on the CDR3 plus reference TRBV7-9 and TRBJ2-1, the full variable domain is DTGVSQNPRHKITKRGQNVTFRCDPISEHNRLYWYRQTLGQGPEFLTYFQNEAQLEKSRLLSDRFSAERPKGSFSTLEIQRTEQGDSAMYLCASSPRLNTFQMVNEQFFGPGTRLTVL.

V gene TRBV29-1 combines with J gene TRBJ1-2; 8 bases are a match to TRBD1. Germline-derived CDR1 and CDR2 are SQVTM and ANQGSEA. The junction had 9 bases not matched to a gene; V was cut back by 8 bases and J by 7 bases. The CDR3 sequence is 12 residues long. Here the CDR3 reads CSFLTGETGYTF. In DNA form, the CDR3 reads TGCAGCTTTTTGACAGGGGAGACTGGCTACACCTTC. Using reference TRBV29-1 and TRBJ1-2 for the parts outside the CDR3, the full variable domain is SAVISQKPSRDICQRGTSLTIQCQVDSQVTMMFWYRQQPGQSLTLIATANQGSEATYESGFVIDKFPISRPNLTFSTLTVSNMSPEDSSIYLCSFLTGETGYTFGSGTRLTVV.

This chain links TRBV5-8 with TRBJ2-1; the D gene is possibly TRBD1 (6 bases). The CDR3 covers 16 residues. The germline V gene has CDR1 SGHTS and CDR2 YDEGEE. Trimming stripped 2 bases from V and 7 bases from J, with 19 bases between. The DNA of the CDR3 is TGTGCCAGCAGCTTCGTTGTAAGGGGGAGTGAGAATGAGCAGTTCTTC. Its translation: CASSFVVRGSENEQFF.

The CDR3 DNA follows: TGTGCCAGCAGTTTCCGGGGGGGGGCCACTGAAGCTTTCTTT. It encodes CASSFRGGATEAFF. The J gene is TRBJ1-1, the V gene TRBV28, with D maybe TRBD1 (6 bases). The germline gives CDR1 MDHEN, CDR2 SYDVKM. The CDR3 has 14 residues. V shed 3 bases and J shed 4 bases, with 12 bases lying between them. The entire variable domain, with the rest obtained from reference TRBV28 and TRBJ1-1, is as follows: DVKVTQSSRYLVKRTGEKVFLECVQDMDHENMFWYRQDPGLGLRLIYFSYDVKMKEKGDIPEGYSVSREKKERFSLILESASTNQTSMYLCASSFRGGATEAFFGQGTRLTVV.

The chain uses TRBV19 and TRBJ2-5; 7 nucleotides agree with TRBD2. Germline CDR1 LNHDA, CDR2 SQIVND (reference sequence). The trim removed 6 bases at V and 2 bases at J, leaving 6 bases unmatched. The CDR3 loop spans 14 amino acids. DNA of the CDR3: TGTGCCAGTAGGCCGGGAGGCCCTCAAGAGACCCAGTACTTC. Its translation is CASRPGGPQETQYF.